Listed below are T cell receptor beta chains from one sample, sequenced in a study of read filtering for tumor transcriptome and immune sequencing. TCRdb independently ran MiXCR on the reads; one entry per CDR3 protein. The table shows 35,000 to 45,000 distinct CDR3 sequences, with roughly 13% occurring only once. The sample comprised a population of CD138-negative cells sorted from bone marrow. The receptors were gathered from a donor aged 40 or over with multiple myeloma. Both conserved end residues are part of each CDR3. Size tells how often a clone was seen (once, few, many) or the class of an expanded clone, and some rows leave it out.

TRBJ1-5 many TRBV20-1 CSASNREGHQPQHF
TRBJ1-1 many TRBV12-3/TRBV12-4 CASSFSNTEAFF
TRBJ1-4 many TRBV5-1 CASSLEGYEKLFF
TRBJ1-4 many TRBV5-5 CASSLGQGGTNEKLFF
TRBJ2-1 many TRBV19 CASSTGQGDWYNEQFF
TRBJ2-1 medium-sized TRBV30 CAWSVGVRRPQFF
TRBJ2-3 many TRBV15 CATSPGWSVDTQYF
TRBJ2-3 many TRBV7-9 CASSYEGLPTQYF
TRBJ2-1 many TRBV7-2 CASSLARLAGGSSNEQFF
TRBJ1-1 many TRBV29-1 CSVETGDSAFF
TRBJ2-3 many TRBV11-2 CASSLRREDTDTQYF
TRBJ2-6 few TRBV25-1 CASSYRGSGANVLTF
TRBJ2-7 few TRBV19 CASSIGRVTIYEQYF
TRBJ2-1 many TRBV20-1 CSARAPTTLGAEQFF
TRBJ2-5 many TRBV10-2 CASSEFSPGQYF
TRBJ1-4 many TRBV7-9 CASTAGVATNEKLFF
TRBJ1-1 . TRBV27 CASSLGGWTGASF
TRBJ2-7 many TRBV2 CASTAGTGYSYEQYF